The 3 T cell receptor beta chains below were found in one sample sequenced in a study of Ad26.COV2.S vaccination and SARS-CoV-2 variants. Only in-frame clones appear in the TCRdb table, and some are missing; sequencing was by immunoSEQ multiplex PCR. The profile shows some 350,000 clones, roughly nine tenths of them singletons. Sequencing was performed on peripheral blood, taken after recovery from COVID-19. The receptors shown here come from a human donor who had recovered from COVID-19.

This clone was seen just once. V and J are TRBV9 and TRBJ1-1; D gene uncertain. V was shortened by 4 bases and J by 4 bases, with 20 bases between the two germline ends. This CDR3 spans 16 amino acids. CDR1 and CDR2 (germline): SGDLS, YYNGEE. CDR3 residues: CASSPQGGRFATEAFF. CDR3 DNA: TGTGCCAGCAGCCCCCAAGGCGGTCGGTTCGCCACTGAAGCTTTCTTT.

The chain employs TRBV6-1 and TRBJ2-7; D unresolved. Germline CDR1 is MNHNS and CDR2 is SASEGT. The CDR3 has 14 amino acids. The germline V and J ends were trimmed by 2 bases and 0 bases, with 8 bases remaining between them. CDR3 in DNA: TGTGCCAGCAGTGAAATGTACTCCTCCTACGAGCAGTACTTC. Its protein product is CASSEMYSSYEQYF.

The chain's CDR3 is CASEQGRETQYF. CDR3 bases: TGTGCCAGCGAACAGGGTCGCGAGACCCAGTACTTC. The chain joins TRBV2 to TRBJ2-5, with a tentative D call TRBD1 (6 bases). The CDR3 runs to 12 residues. Trimming removed 8 bases from V and 5 bases from J, with 12 bases in between. Germline loops: CDR1 SNHLY, CDR2 FYNNEI.